One and the same sample provided the 10 T cell receptor beta chains below, sequenced in a study of CD8 T cells in ankylosing spondylitis. In TCRdb, the 5' RACE reads were re-called with MiXCR into one record per CDR3 protein. The sample contains around 250,000 distinct CDR3 sequences, over 30% of which appear only once. The sequencing sample was made of blood, either unsorted or a sorted T cell fraction (not recorded which). These receptors were collected from a male donor with ankylosing spondylitis or in good health (not recorded which).

This clonotype was seen only a few times. The CDR3 DNA is TGCGCCAGCAGCTTGGGACAGAGCACTGAAGCTTTCTTT. Encoded protein: CASSLGQSTEAFF. V and J are TRBV5-1 and TRBJ1-1; D is possibly TRBD1 (5 bases). CDR3 length equals 13 residues. V shed 0 bases and J shed 4 bases, with 7 bases lying between them. Germline lookup yields CDR1 SGHRS and CDR2 YFSETQ.

In this sample, this clonotype turned up a few times. The J gene is TRBJ1-1, the V gene TRBV7-9; D uncertain. Trimming shortened V by 1 base and J by 8 bases, and 8 bases separated the two germline ends. Germline V gives CDR1 SEHNR, CDR2 FQNEAQ (reference sequence). The CDR3 is 12 amino acids. CDR3 loop: CASSLVAGEAFF. The CDR3 DNA reads TGTGCCAGCAGCTTAGTGGCAGGAGAAGCTTTCTTT.

The chain joins TRBV4-2 to TRBJ1-6; 7 nucleotides match TRBD1. Looked up from germline, CDR1 is LGHNA and CDR2 is YNFKEQ. The ends lost 0 bases at V and 8 bases at J; junction bases unmatched: 10. The CDR3 consists of 17 residues. In DNA, the CDR3 is TGTGCCAGCAGCCAAGATCTTTATCAGGGGGTCGATTCACCCCTCCACTTT. This sequence encodes CASSQDLYQGVDSPLHF.

The rearrangement uses TRBV20-1 and TRBJ2-7; D remains unclear. Trimming cost V 3 bases and J 1 base, with 16 bases left between them. The CDR3 runs 15 residues. The germline CDR1 and CDR2 sequences are DFQATT and SNEGSKA (reference sequence). Here the CDR3 DNA reads TGCAGTGCTAGCCTCTACAGTTGGGGTTCCTACGAGCAGTACTTC. This gives the protein CSASLYSWGSYEQYF.

There are many counts of this clonotype. The chain combines TRBV5-1 with TRBJ1-2; the match to TRBD1 covers 10 bases. The V gene end was trimmed by 4 bases and the J gene end by 6 bases; junction bases not matched to a gene: 9. CDR1 is SGHRS, CDR2 YFSETQ, per germline. CDR3 length: 15 residues. This chain's CDR3 is CASSPQRDRGHGYTF. Written as DNA, the CDR3 is TGCGCCAGCAGCCCTCAACGGGACAGGGGCCATGGCTACACCTTC.

A few counts support this clonotype. The genes are TRBV20-1 and TRBJ2-2, with 7 bases identical to TRBD1. The length of the CDR3 is 17 residues. In germline, CDR1 is DFQATT, CDR2 SNEGSKA (reference sequence). V lost 0 bases, J lost 4 bases, and 11 bases stayed unmatched. The CDR3: CSARDFVGQDGTGELFF. The CDR3 region has the DNA TGCAGTGCTAGAGATTTCGTTGGACAGGACGGCACCGGGGAGCTGTTTTTT.

The rearrangement joins TRBV5-6 to TRBJ2-7; D not certain. The CDR3 is 13 amino acids. Germline values: CDR1 SGHDT, CDR2 YYEEEE. Trimming stripped 1 base from V and 0 bases from J, with 5 bases between. The CDR3 reads CASSLWGSYEQYF. DNA of the CDR3: TGTGCCAGCAGCTTGTGGGGCTCCTACGAGCAGTACTTC.

This clonotype appeared a single time. This sequence joins TRBV21-1 and TRBJ2-3; TRBD2, the table's D call, lacks a check against the DNA. TRBV21-1 is a known pseudogene. The CDR3 consists of 18 residues. DNA for the CDR3: TGTGCCAGCAGCACGTTAGCGGGGGGATTAAGGGGTACAGATACGCAGTATTTT. This gives the protein CASSTLAGGLRGTDTQYF.

This chain links TRBV20-1 with TRBJ2-1, with 8 bases identical to TRBD2. Trimming took 0 bases from V and 4 from J; bases not matched to a gene: 8. The CDR3 extends over 16 amino acids. Looked up from germline, CDR1 is DFQATT and CDR2 is SNEGSKA (reference sequence). The CDR3: CSARDWARGAYNEQFF. CDR3 nucleotides: TGCAGTGCTAGAGATTGGGCGCGGGGGGCGTACAATGAGCAGTTCTTC.

J is TRBJ1-1 and V is TRBV7-2, with D uncertain. Trimming took 1 base from V and 7 from J, leaving 13 bases between them. Germline V lookup: CDR1 SGHTA, CDR2 FQGNSA. The length of the CDR3 is 14 residues. Here the CDR3 reads CASSLEWAASEAFF. The CDR3 coding sequence is TGTGCCAGCAGCTTAGAATGGGCAGCAAGTGAAGCTTTCTTT.